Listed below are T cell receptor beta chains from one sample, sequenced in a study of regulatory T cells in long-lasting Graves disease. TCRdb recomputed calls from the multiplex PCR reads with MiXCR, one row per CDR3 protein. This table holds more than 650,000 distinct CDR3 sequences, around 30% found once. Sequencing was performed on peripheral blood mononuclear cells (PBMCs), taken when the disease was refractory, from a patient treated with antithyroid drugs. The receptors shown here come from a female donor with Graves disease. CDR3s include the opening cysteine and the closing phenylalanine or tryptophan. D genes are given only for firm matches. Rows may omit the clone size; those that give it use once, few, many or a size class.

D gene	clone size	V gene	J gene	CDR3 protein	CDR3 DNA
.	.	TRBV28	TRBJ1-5	CASSSQLRFSNQPQHF	TGTGCCAGCAGTTCGCAACTCAGGTTTAGCAATCAGCCCCAGCATTTT
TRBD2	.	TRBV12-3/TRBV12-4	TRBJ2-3	CASSSPGGLSTDTQYF	TGTGCCAGCAGTTCCCCGGGGGGACTATCCACAGATACGCAGTATTTT
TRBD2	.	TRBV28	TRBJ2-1	CASSLDPPNLAGSLNEQFF	TGTGCCAGCAGCTTAGATCCCCCTAATCTAGCGGGAAGTCTCAATGAGCAGTTCTTC
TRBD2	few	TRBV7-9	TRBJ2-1	CASSTYSWASGDNEQFF	TGTGCCAGCAGCACCTACTCTTGGGCTAGCGGGGACAATGAGCAGTTCTTC
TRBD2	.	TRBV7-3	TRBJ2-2	CASSQASGNTGELFF	TGTGCCAGCAGCCAGGCCAGCGGGAATACCGGGGAGCTGTTTTTT
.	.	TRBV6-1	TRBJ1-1	CASSEGALLTFF	TGTGCCAGCAGTGAAGGGGCACTCCTAACTTTCTTT
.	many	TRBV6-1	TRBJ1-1	CASSATENTEAFF	TGTGCCAGCAGTGCGACGGAGAACACTGAAGCTTTCTTT
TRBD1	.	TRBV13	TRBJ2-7	CASSLNRDSAGEQYF	TGTGCCAGCAGCTTAAACCGGGACAGCGCTGGGGAGCAGTACTTC
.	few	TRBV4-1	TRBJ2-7	CASSQSAGHLYEQYF	TGCGCCAGCAGCCAATCCGCGGGGCACCTGTACGAGCAGTACTTC
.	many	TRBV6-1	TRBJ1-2	CASSQRANYGYTF	TGTGCCAGCAGTCAACGGGCTAACTATGGCTACACCTTC
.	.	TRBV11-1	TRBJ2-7	CASSLGSWGPSSYEQYF	TGCGCCAGCAGCTTGGGTTCCTGGGGACCTTCTTCCTACGAGCAGTACTTC
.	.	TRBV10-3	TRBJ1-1	CAISDPTHGRLAFF	TGTGCCATCAGTGATCCCACCCACGGACGGTTAGCTTTCTTT
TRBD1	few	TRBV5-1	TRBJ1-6	CASSWDREVQNSPLHF	TGCGCCAGCAGCTGGGACAGGGAGGTTCAGAATTCACCCCTCCACTTT
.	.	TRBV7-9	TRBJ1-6	CASSLEGGGNSPLHF	TGTGCCAGCAGCTTAGAAGGAGGGGGAAATTCACCCCTCCACTTT